The sequence of this TCR beta chain was determined in a study of blood T cell repertoires in COVID-19. Study at large: Nucleic acid was either cDNA or gDNA, and it came from T cells, B-cell-depleted T cells, or PBMCs.

CDR1 and CDR2 (germline): LNHDA, SQIVND (reference sequence). V was cut by 2 bases and J by 3 bases, with 13 bases left in between. The CDR3 has 16 residues. Authors' data handling: Amplifying reference gene primers gave estimates of nucleated cell counts. The repertoire was sequenced with immunoSEQ multiplex PCR; TCRdb's copy has only in-frame clones and lacks some. Clone size and the V and J calls come from that table; the DNA yielded D and trimming. The sample lists 95,000 to 150,000 clones, 92% occurring once. The V call is TRBV19, the J call TRBJ2-2; D is possibly TRBD2 (5 bases). This TCR was recovered from a man aged 50 to 60 with COVID-19, enrolled during active disease. Material: peripheral blood. This chain's CDR3 is CASSIISMGDTGELFF. The CDR3 nucleotides are TGTGCCAGTAGTATAATCTCCATGGGAGACACCGGGGAGCTGTTTTTT.